This TCR beta chain was identified during a study of blood T cell repertoires in COVID-19. Study overall: Acute-phase and convalescent COVID-19 samples originated in the United States, Italy and Spain. PBMCs, B-cell-depleted T cells, or T cells were the source of the cDNA or gDNA that made up the material.

Those who participated ranged in age from roughly 18 to 89 years and resided in about two dozen US areas. This CDR3 region has 14 residues. Trimming left V 4 bases short and J 1 base short, with 9 bases between. Germline V gene data show CDR1 as SGHTS and CDR2 as YDEGEE. Only in-frame clones appear in the TCRdb table, and some are missing; sequencing was by immunoSEQ multiplex PCR. The repertoire includes under 250,000 clones, about 79% of them detected once, and approximately 1.3% sits in the top ten. The sequence came from a woman aged 40 to 55 with acute COVID-19. The specimen was PBMCs or T cells enriched from blood (not recorded which). This chain links TRBV5-8 with TRBJ1-5; the D is unclear. The CDR3 DNA follows: TGTGCCAGCAGCATCTACGGGAGCAATCAGCCCCAGCATTTT. Its translation is CASSIYGSNQPQHF. The entire variable domain, with the rest obtained from reference TRBV5-8 and TRBJ1-5, is as follows: EAGVTQSPTHLIKTRGQQATLRCSPISGHTSVYWYQQALGLGLQFLLWYDEGEERNRGNFPPRFSGRQFPNYSSELNVNALELEDSALYLCASSIYGSNQPQHFGDGTRLSIL.